In its sample, the clone carrying this T cell receptor beta chain was seen once. The data derive from a study of blood T cell repertoires in COVID-19. This CDR3 contains 15 residues. Deletions cut 4 bases from V and 5 bases from J, with 17 bases between. The germline V gene encodes CDR1 MNHEY and CDR2 SVGEGT. In the source study's methods: Reference gene primer amplification gave estimated nucleated cell counts. Sequencing was performed with immunoSEQ multiplex PCR; in TCRdb, only in-frame clones are kept and a portion is missing. That table furnishes V, J and clone size, whereas the DNA furnished D and trimming. The sample includes 120,000 to 150,000 clones, 84% of them seen just once.

The TCR comes from a human donor in a cohort sampled during active COVID-19. The source material was peripheral blood. This chain links TRBV6-2 or TRBV6-3 with TRBJ2-5; no clear D. This CDR3 reads CASSSLEAPGETQYF. The DNA of the CDR3 is TGTGCCAGCAGTTCCTTAGAAGCCCCAGGCGAGACCCAGTACTTC.